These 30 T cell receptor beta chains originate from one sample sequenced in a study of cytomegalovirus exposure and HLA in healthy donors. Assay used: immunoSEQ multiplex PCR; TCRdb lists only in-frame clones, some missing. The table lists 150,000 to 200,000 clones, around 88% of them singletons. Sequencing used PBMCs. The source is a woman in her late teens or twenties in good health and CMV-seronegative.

The CDR3 is CASSLVTGADSPYEQYF. For the CDR3, the DNA is TGTGCCAGCAGCTTGGTGACAGGGGCCGATTCGCCCTACGAGCAGTACTTC. The gene calls are TRBV7-8 and TRBJ2-7, with 8 bases matching TRBD1. CDR1 and CDR2 from the germline V gene are SGHVS and FQNEAQ. The CDR3 totals 17 residues. After removal of 3 bases from V and 2 bases from J, the junction contained 12 bases not matched to a gene. Together with reference TRBV7-8 and TRBJ2-7, the CDR3 gives the full variable domain: GAGVSQSPRYKVAKRGQDVALRCDPISGHVSLFWYQQALGQGPEFLTYFQNEAQLDKSGLPSDRFFAERPEGSVSTLKIQRTQQEDSAVYLCASSLVTGADSPYEQYFGPGTRLTVT.

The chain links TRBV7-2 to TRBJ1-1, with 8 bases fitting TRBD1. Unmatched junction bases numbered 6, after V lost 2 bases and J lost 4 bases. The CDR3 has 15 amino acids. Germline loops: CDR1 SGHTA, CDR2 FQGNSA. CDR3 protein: CASSLNRGGFTEAFF. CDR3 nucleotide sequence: TGTGCCAGCAGCTTAAACAGGGGGGGGTTCACTGAAGCTTTCTTT.

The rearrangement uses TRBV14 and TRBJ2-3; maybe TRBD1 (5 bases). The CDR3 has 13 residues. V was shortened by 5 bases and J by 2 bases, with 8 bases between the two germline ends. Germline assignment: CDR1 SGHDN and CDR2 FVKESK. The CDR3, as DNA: TGTGCCAGCAGCTCAGGGATCACAGATACGCAGTATTTT. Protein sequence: CASSSGITDTQYF.

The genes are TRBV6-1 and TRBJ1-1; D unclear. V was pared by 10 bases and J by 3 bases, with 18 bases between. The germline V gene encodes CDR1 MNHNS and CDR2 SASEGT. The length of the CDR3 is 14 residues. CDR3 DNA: TGTGCCATCGAGTGGAGTGGAGGTGACACTGAAGCTTTCTTT. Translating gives CAIEWSGGDTEAFF.

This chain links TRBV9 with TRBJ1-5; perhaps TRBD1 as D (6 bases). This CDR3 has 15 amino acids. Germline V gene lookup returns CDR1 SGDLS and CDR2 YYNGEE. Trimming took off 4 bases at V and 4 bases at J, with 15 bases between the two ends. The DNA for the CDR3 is TGTGCCAGCAGCCCCAACGGACAGATAAATCAGCCCCAGCATTTT. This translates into CASSPNGQINQPQHF.

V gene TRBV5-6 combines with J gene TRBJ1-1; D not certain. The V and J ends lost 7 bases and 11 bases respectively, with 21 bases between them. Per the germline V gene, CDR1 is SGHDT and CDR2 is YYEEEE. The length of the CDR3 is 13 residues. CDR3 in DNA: TGTGCCAGCGTATACCACGGGTTGTCTGGGGCTTTCTTT. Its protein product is CASVYHGLSGAFF. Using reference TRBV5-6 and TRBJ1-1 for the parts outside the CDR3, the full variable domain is DAGVTQSPTHLIKTRGQQVTLRCSPKSGHDTVSWYQQALGQGPQFIFQYYEEEERQRGNFPDRFSGHQFPNYSSELNVNALLLGDSALYLCASVYHGLSGAFFGQGTRLTVV.

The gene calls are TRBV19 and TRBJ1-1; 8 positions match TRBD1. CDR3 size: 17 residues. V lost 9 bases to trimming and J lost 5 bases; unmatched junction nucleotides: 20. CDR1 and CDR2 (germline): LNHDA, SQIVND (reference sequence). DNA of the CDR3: TGTGCCAGCTATCCTTTCTATGGTTTTGGACAGGGAACTGAAGCTTTCTTT. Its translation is CASYPFYGFGQGTEAFF.

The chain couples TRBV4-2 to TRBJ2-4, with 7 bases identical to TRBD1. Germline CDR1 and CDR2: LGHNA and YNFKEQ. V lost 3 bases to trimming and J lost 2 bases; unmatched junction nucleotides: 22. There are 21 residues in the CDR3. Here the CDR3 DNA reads TGTGCCAGCAGCCACCCCACGGCACAGGGGCCCAATTCCCCACCCAAAAACATTCAGTACTTC. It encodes CASSHPTAQGPNSPPKNIQYF.

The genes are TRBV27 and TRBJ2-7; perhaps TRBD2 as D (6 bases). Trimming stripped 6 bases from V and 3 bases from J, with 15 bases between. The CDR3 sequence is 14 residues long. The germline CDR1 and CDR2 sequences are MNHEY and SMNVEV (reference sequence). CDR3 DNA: TGTGCCAGCAGCCTAACATTCGGGAGCTACGAGCAGTACTTC. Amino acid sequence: CASSLTFGSYEQYF.

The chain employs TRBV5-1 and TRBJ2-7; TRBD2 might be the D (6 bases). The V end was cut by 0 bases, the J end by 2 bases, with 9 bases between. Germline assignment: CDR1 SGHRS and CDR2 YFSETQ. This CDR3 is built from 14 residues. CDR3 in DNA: TGCGCCAGCAGCTTGGAGGGAGGCGCCTACGAGCAGTACTTC. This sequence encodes CASSLEGGAYEQYF.

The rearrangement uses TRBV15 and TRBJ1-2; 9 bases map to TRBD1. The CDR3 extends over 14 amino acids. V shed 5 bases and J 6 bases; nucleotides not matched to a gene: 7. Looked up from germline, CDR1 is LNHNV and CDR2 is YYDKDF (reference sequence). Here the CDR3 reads CATSLRRTGDGYTF. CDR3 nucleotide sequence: TGTGCCACCAGCTTGAGAAGGACAGGGGATGGCTACACCTTC.

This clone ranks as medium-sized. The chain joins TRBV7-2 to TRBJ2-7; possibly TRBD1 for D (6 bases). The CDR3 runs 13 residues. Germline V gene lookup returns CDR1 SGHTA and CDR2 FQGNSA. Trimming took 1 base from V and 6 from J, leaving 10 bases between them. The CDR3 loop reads CASSLETGFEQYF. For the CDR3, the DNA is TGTGCCAGCAGCTTAGAGACAGGTTTCGAGCAGTACTTC.

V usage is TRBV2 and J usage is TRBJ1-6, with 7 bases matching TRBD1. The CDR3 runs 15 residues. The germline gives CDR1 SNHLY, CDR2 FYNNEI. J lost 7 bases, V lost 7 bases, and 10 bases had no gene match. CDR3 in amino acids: CASTSVGDRNSPLHF. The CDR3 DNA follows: TGTGCCAGCACTTCCGTTGGGGACAGAAATTCACCCCTCCACTTT.

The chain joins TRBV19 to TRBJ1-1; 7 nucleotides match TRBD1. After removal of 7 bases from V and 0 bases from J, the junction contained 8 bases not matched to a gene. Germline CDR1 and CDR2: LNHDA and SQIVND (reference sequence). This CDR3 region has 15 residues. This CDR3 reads CASTTPDRLNTEAFF. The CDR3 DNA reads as TGTGCCAGTACAACCCCGGACAGGTTGAACACTGAAGCTTTCTTT.

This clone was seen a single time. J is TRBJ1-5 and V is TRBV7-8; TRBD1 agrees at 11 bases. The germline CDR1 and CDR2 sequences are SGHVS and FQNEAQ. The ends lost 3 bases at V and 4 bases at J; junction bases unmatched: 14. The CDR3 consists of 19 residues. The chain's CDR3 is CASSFWGQGELSRNQPQHF. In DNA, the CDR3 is TGTGCCAGCAGCTTCTGGGGACAGGGGGAATTATCTAGGAATCAGCCCCAGCATTTT.

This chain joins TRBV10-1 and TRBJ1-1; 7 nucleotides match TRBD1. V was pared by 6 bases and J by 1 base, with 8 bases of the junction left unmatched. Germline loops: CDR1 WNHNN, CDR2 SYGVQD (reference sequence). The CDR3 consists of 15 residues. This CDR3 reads CASRKDRKGNTEAFF. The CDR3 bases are TGCGCCAGCAGGAAGGACAGGAAGGGGAACACTGAAGCTTTCTTT.

The CDR3 is CASSLAQMNTEAFF. DNA for the CDR3: TGTGCCAGCAGCTTAGCACAAATGAACACTGAAGCTTTCTTT. The genes are TRBV7-2 and TRBJ1-1; no firm D call. The CDR3 consists of 14 residues. CDR1 SGHTA and CDR2 FQGNSA come from the germline V gene. Trimming removed 0 bases from V and 0 bases from J, with 5 bases in between.

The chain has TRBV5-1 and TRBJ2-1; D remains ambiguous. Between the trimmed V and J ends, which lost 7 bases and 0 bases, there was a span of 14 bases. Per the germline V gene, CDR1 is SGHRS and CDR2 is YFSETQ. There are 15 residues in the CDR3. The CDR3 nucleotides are TGCGCCAGCTATCCTGAGGCTAGCTCCTACAATGAGCAGTTCTTC. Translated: CASYPEASSYNEQFF.

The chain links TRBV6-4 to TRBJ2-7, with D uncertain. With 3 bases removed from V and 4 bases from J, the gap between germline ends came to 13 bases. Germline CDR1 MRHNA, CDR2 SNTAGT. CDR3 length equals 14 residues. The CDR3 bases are TGTGCCAGCAGTGAGACTTGCCCCCTTTACGAGCAGTACTTC. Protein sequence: CASSETCPLYEQYF.

CDR3 in amino acids: CATSRGGSGLEQYF. CDR3 sequence (DNA): TGTGCCACCAGCAGAGGGGGTAGCGGGCTCGAGCAGTACTTC. The chain couples TRBV15 to TRBJ2-7, with 7 bases fitting TRBD2. V gave up 1 base and J gave up 6 bases; unmatched junction bases: 6. The germline V gene encodes CDR1 LNHNV and CDR2 YYDKDF (reference sequence). CDR3 length: 14 residues.

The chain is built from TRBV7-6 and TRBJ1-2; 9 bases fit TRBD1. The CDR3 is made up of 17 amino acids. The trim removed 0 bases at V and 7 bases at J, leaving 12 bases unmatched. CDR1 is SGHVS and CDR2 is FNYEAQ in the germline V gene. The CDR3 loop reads CASSLAGQGIWKRGYTF. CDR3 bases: TGTGCCAGCAGCTTAGCGGGACAGGGAATTTGGAAGCGTGGCTACACCTTC.

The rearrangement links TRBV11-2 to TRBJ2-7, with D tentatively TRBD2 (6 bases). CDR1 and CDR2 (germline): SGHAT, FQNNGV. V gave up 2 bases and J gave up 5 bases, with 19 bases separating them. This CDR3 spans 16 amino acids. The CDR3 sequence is CASSLSWWEVEDEQYF. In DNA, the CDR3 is TGTGCCAGCAGCTTAAGTTGGTGGGAGGTAGAAGACGAGCAGTACTTC.

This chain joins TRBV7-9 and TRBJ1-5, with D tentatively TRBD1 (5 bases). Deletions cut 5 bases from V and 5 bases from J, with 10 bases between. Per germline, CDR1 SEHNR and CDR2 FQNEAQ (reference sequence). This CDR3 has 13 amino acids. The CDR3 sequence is CASSQEGYQPQHF. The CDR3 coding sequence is TGTGCCAGCAGCCAGGAGGGGTATCAGCCCCAGCATTTT.

The CDR3 bases are TGCGCCAGCAGCCATCCCGGACAGGGCCCTAAGATAGAAGCTTTCTTT. It encodes CASSHPGQGPKIEAFF. This chain links TRBV4-1 with TRBJ1-1, with 8 bases that match TRBD1. The CDR3 spans 16 residues. The ends lost 3 bases at V and 8 bases at J; junction bases unmatched: 14. Germline values: CDR1 MGHRA, CDR2 YSYEKL.

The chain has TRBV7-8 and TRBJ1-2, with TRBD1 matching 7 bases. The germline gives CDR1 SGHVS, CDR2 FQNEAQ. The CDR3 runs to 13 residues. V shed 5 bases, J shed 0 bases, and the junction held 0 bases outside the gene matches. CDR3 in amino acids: CASSQGANYGYTF. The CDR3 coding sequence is TGTGCCAGCAGCCAGGGGGCTAACTATGGCTACACCTTC.

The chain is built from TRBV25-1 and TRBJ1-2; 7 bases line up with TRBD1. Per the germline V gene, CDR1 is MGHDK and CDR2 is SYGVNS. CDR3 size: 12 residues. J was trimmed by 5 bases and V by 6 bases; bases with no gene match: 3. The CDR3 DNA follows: TGTGCCAGCAGCGGGACAGAATATGGCTACACCTTC. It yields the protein CASSGTEYGYTF.

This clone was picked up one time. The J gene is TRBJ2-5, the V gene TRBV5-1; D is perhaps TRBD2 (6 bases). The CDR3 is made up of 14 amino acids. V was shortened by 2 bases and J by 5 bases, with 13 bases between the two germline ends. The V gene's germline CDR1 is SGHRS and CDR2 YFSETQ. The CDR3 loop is CASSFGEVAETQYF. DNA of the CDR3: TGCGCCAGCAGCTTCGGGGAGGTCGCGGAGACCCAGTACTTC.

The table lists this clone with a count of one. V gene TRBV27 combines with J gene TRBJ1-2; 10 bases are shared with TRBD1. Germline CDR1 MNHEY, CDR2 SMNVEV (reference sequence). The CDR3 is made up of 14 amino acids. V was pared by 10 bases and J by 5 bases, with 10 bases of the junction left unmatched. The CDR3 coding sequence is TGTGCCACCAAAGACAGGGGGCCCCTGTATGGCTACACCTTC. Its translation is CATKDRGPLYGYTF.

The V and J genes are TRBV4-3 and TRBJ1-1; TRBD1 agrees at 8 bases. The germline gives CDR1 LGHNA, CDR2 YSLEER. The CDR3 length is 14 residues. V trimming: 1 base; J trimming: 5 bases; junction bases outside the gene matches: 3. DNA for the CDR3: TGCGCCAGCAGCCAAGGGACAGGGTGGACTGAAGCTTTCTTT. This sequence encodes CASSQGTGWTEAFF.

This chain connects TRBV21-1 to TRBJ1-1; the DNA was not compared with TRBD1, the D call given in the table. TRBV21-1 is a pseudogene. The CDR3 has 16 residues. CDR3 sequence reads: CASSKEGTGYNTEAFF. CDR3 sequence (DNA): TGTGCCAGCAGCAAAGAAGGGACAGGGTATAACACTGAAGCTTTCTTT.